This T cell receptor beta chain came from a study of CD4 T cell repertoires in COVID-19. The CDR3 extends over 15 amino acids. V was pared by 5 bases and J by 1 base, with 8 bases of the junction left unmatched. Germline assignment: CDR1 SGHKS and CDR2 YYEKEE (reference sequence). Only in-frame clones appear in the TCRdb table, and some are missing; sequencing was by immunoSEQ multiplex PCR. Of fewer than 100,000 clones detected, 83% appear once; the ten largest clones hold about 0.58%. No culture step preceded sequencing of the ex vivo isolated memory T cells. The TCR was taken from a human donor who had COVID-19. The source material was CD4+ T cells from peripheral blood, sampled after recovery from COVID-19. The J gene is TRBJ1-2, the V gene TRBV5-5, with 7 bases that match TRBD1. CDR3 protein: CASSTGTDFNYGYTF. The CDR3 nucleotides are TGTGCCAGCAGTACCGGGACAGACTTTAACTATGGCTACACCTTC. Based on the CDR3 plus reference TRBV5-5 and TRBJ1-2, the full variable domain is DAGVTQSPTHLIKTRGQQVTLRCSPISGHKSVSWYQQVLGQGPQFIFQYYEKEERGRGNFPDRFSARQFPNYSSELNVNALLLGDSALYLCASSTGTDFNYGYTFGSGTRLTVV.